The 23 T cell receptor beta chains below all came from one sample that was sequenced in a study of T-cell memory formation after mild COVID-19. Each CDR3 protein is one row after TCRdb ran MiXCR on the 5' RACE reads. The sample includes 350,000 to 450,000 distinct CDR3 sequences, approximately 15% of them seen just once. Sequencing was done on a sample of PBMCs or a T cell subset sorted from them (not recorded which). The receptors stem from a young man who had mild COVID-19 (a few samples of this study predate the infection). Cell type and time point are not known.

This clonotype was seen a handful of times. This sequence joins TRBV5-1 and TRBJ1-1; possible D gene TRBD1, 5 bases. Deletions cut 7 bases from V and 4 bases from J, with 11 bases between. The CDR3 spans 12 residues. The V gene's germline CDR1 is SGHRS and CDR2 YFSETQ. The CDR3 here is CASGGVGTEAFF. Written as DNA, the CDR3 is TGCGCCAGCGGGGGAGTGGGCACTGAAGCTTTCTTT.

This clonotype was seen more than once but under ten times. The chain has TRBV18 and TRBJ2-7; possibly TRBD2 for D (6 bases). Germline CDR1 and CDR2: KGHSH and LQKENI. This CDR3 is built from 14 residues. V shed 3 bases and J shed 6 bases, with 15 bases lying between them. Here the CDR3 reads CASSPRIGGFEQYV. The CDR3 region has the DNA TGTGCCAGCTCACCCCGAATAGGAGGGTTCGAGCAGTACGTC.

At least ten counts were recorded for this clonotype. V is TRBV7-9 and J is TRBJ2-1, with 7 nucleotides matching TRBD1. Per the germline V gene, CDR1 is SEHNR and CDR2 is FQNEAQ (reference sequence). Trimming took 5 bases from V and 0 from J; bases not matched to a gene: 4. This CDR3 comprises 15 residues. CDR3 nucleotides: TGTGCCAGCAGCCCGAGACAGGGCTCCTACAATGAGCAGTTCTTC. It yields the protein CASSPRQGSYNEQFF.

This clonotype occurred a few times. The J gene is TRBJ2-1, the V gene TRBV6-1; 10 bases match TRBD2. With 2 bases clipped from V and 4 bases from J, the junction kept 5 bases outside the gene matches. CDR1 and CDR2 from the germline V gene are MNHNS and SASEGT. The CDR3 runs 16 residues. Written as DNA, the CDR3 is TGTGCCAGCAGTGAACTACTAGCGGGAAAATACAATGAGCAGTTCTTC. Translated, it gives CASSELLAGKYNEQFF.

The chain couples TRBV5-1 to TRBJ2-5; D is undetermined. Germline CDR1 reads SGHRS; CDR2 reads YFSETQ. Trimming stripped 0 bases from V and 5 bases from J, with 8 bases between. There are 13 residues in the CDR3. Here the CDR3 reads CASSLALLETQYF. The CDR3 nucleotides read TGCGCCAGCAGCTTGGCCTTGTTGGAGACCCAGTACTTC.

This clonotype was detected only a few times. This chain links TRBV7-9 with TRBJ2-7; maybe TRBD2 (6 bases). Trimming removed 5 bases at V and 0 bases at J, with 11 bases between. The CDR3 is made up of 14 amino acids. Germline CDR1 SEHNR, CDR2 FQNEAQ (reference sequence). As DNA, the CDR3 is TGTGCCAGCAGCGCGGGACTGAGCTCCTACGAGCAGTACTTC. It translates to CASSAGLSSYEQYF.

This clonotype was picked up a small number of times. This chain links TRBV7-9 with TRBJ2-4, with TRBD1 matching 8 bases. The CDR3 length is 16 residues. The V gene end was trimmed by 2 bases and the J gene end by 2 bases; junction bases not matched to a gene: 5. Germline V gene sequence: CDR1 SEHNR, CDR2 FQNEAQ (reference sequence). In DNA form, the CDR3 reads TGTGCCAGCAGCTTACAGGGGGCCGGGACCAAAAACATTCAGTACTTC. Protein sequence: CASSLQGAGTKNIQYF. Looking up the rest from reference TRBV7-9 and TRBJ2-4 gives the full variable domain: DTGVSQNPRHKITKRGQNVTFRCDPISEHNRLYWYRQTLGQGPEFLTYFQNEAQLEKSRLLSDRFSAERPKGSFSTLEIQRTEQGDSAMYLCASSLQGAGTKNIQYFGAGTRLSVL.

Of note for this clonotype: The junction does not match germline at one end; this may be a read error. The V gene is TRBV11-2, the J gene TRBJ2-2; D remains unclear. Germline V gives CDR1 SGHAT, CDR2 FQNNGV. The CDR3 covers 12 residues. Here the CDR3 reads CASSLEVGWMFF. CDR3 coding DNA: TGTGCCAGCAGCCTAGAGGTTGGGTGGATGTTTTTT.

This clonotype was detected only a few times. J is TRBJ2-5 and V is TRBV12-3 or TRBV12-4; 7 bases match TRBD1. V was pared by 5 bases and J by 5 bases, with 14 bases of the junction left unmatched. The CDR3 consists of 16 residues. Here the CDR3 DNA reads TGTGCCAGCAGTGAACCAACCGCCACAGGGGATGAGACCCAGTACTTC. This sequence encodes CASSEPTATGDETQYF.

This clonotype was seen a handful of times. The genes are TRBV4-3 and TRBJ1-1; D is unclear. CDR1 and CDR2 (germline): LGHNA, YSLEER. V lost 0 bases and J lost 4, with 12 bases in between. The CDR3 loop spans 15 amino acids. Here the CDR3 reads CASSQDGRRGTEAFF. The CDR3 DNA sequence: TGCGCCAGCAGCCAAGACGGGAGGAGAGGCACTGAAGCTTTCTTT.

The CDR3 protein is CASSLSSQNEQFF. The DNA for the CDR3 is TGTGCCAGCAGCTTAAGTTCTCAGAATGAGCAGTTCTTC. The chain joins TRBV7-3 to TRBJ2-1; the D is unclear. Trimming pared 1 base from V and 7 bases from J, leaving 8 bases between. CDR1 and CDR2 from the germline V gene are SGHTA and FQGTGA. The CDR3 runs to 13 residues.

There are a few counts of this clonotype. The chain links TRBV7-2 to TRBJ2-1; a weak D match, TRBD2 (7 bases). Trimming removed 3 bases from V and 0 bases from J, with 9 bases in between. The length of the CDR3 is 15 residues. Germline loops: CDR1 SGHTA, CDR2 FQGNSA. The CDR3 protein is CASSFGGLSYNEQFF. The CDR3 DNA reads TGTGCCAGCAGCTTCGGGGGGCTCTCCTACAATGAGCAGTTCTTC.

This clonotype was detected a few times. The gene calls are TRBV10-3 and TRBJ2-1; 15 nucleotides align to TRBD2. The CDR3 is made up of 16 amino acids. Per germline, CDR1 ENHRY and CDR2 SYGVKD. The V gene end was trimmed by 4 bases and the J gene end by 6 bases; junction bases not matched to a gene: 4. The CDR3 DNA follows: TGTGCCATCAGTGCCTGGACTAGCGGGGGGGCCAATGAGCAGTTCTTC. Its protein product is CAISAWTSGGANEQFF.

This clonotype has just a few counts. The V call is TRBV5-5, the J call TRBJ2-7; unclear D gene. The V gene's germline CDR1 is SGHKS and CDR2 YYEKEE (reference sequence). Trimming left V 0 bases short and J 3 bases short, with 10 bases between. There are 14 residues in the CDR3. CDR3 loop: CASSLGGRVYEQYV. The CDR3 DNA reads TGTGCCAGCAGCTTGGGGGGTAGAGTCTACGAGCAGTACGTC.

This chain uses TRBV7-8 with TRBJ1-5; D is unclear. Trimming stripped 8 bases from V and 0 bases from J, with 11 bases between. The CDR3 consists of 14 residues. Germline assignment: CDR1 SGHVS and CDR2 FQNEAQ. CDR3 amino acids: CASSPGSSNQPQHF. The CDR3 region has the DNA TGTGCCAGCTCGCCCGGGAGTAGCAATCAGCCCCAGCATTTT.

This clonotype turned up a few times. The V call is TRBV7-9, the J call TRBJ1-1; D gene uncertain. The CDR3 contains 14 residues. With 5 bases removed from V and 8 bases from J, the gap between germline ends came to 18 bases. Germline V gene lookup returns CDR1 SEHNR and CDR2 FQNEAQ (reference sequence). CDR3 nucleotide sequence: TGTGCCAGCAGCGTCCAGACCTCACCAGGCGAAGCTTTCTTT. This translates into CASSVQTSPGEAFF.

This chain uses TRBV9 with TRBJ1-1; D ambiguous. In germline, CDR1 is SGDLS, CDR2 YYNGEE. V was clipped by 0 bases and J by 4 bases, with 7 bases between them. The CDR3 length is 13 residues. DNA for the CDR3: TGTGCCAGCAGCGTAGAGGCGGTCACTGAAGCTTTCTTT. Its protein is CASSVEAVTEAFF.

This clonotype was recorded many times. A read error may produce the germline difference seen at one junction end. The rearrangement links TRBV7-7 to TRBJ2-5; maybe TRBD1 (5 bases). The germline V gene encodes CDR1 SSHAT and CDR2 FNYEAQ (reference sequence). This CDR3 has 13 residues. CDR3 loop: CASSWTIQETQYF. DNA of the CDR3: TGTGCTAGCAGCTGGACAATCCAAGAGACCCAGTACTTC.

This clonotype appeared many times. The chain joins TRBV20-1 to TRBJ1-2; D possibly corresponds to TRBD1 (5 bases). Trimming removed 6 bases at V and 2 bases at J, with 13 bases between. The germline V gene encodes CDR1 DFQATT and CDR2 SNEGSKA (reference sequence). The CDR3 is 13 residues long. CDR3 nucleotides: TGCAGTGCCTCTCCCCCAGGGAACTATGGCTACACCTTC. The encoded protein is CSASPPGNYGYTF.

This clonotype was detected a few times. CDR3 in amino acids: CASKGDDNEQFF. In DNA form, the CDR3 reads TGTGCCAGCAAGGGGGATGACAATGAGCAGTTCTTC. The gene calls are TRBV2 and TRBJ2-1; possibly TRBD1 for D (6 bases). Trimming cost V 7 bases and J 5 bases, with 9 bases left between them. The CDR3 covers 12 residues. Germline V gene sequence: CDR1 SNHLY, CDR2 FYNNEI. Using reference TRBV2 and TRBJ2-1 for the parts outside the CDR3, the full variable domain is EPEVTQTPSHQVTQMGQEVILRCVPISNHLYFYWYRQILGQKVEFLVSFYNNEISEKSEIFDDQFSVERPDGSNFTLKIRSTKLEDSAMYFCASKGDDNEQFFGPGTRLTVL.

The chain uses TRBV20-1 and TRBJ1-5; TRBD1 aligns across 8 bases. The CDR3 consists of 15 residues. The V segment lost 4 bases and the J segment 1 base; nucleotides outside the gene matches: 6. The germline CDR1 and CDR2 sequences are DFQATT and SNEGSKA (reference sequence). In DNA form, the CDR3 reads TGCAGTGCTACCCGGACAGGGTGGAGCAATCAGCCCCAGCATTTT. Its translation: CSATRTGWSNQPQHF.

The rearrangement links TRBV5-1 to TRBJ1-5, with 12 positions matching TRBD1. The CDR3 extends over 15 amino acids. With V trimmed by 4 bases and J by 7 bases, 6 bases remained unmatched. Germline V gene lookup returns CDR1 SGHRS and CDR2 YFSETQ. CDR3 sequence reads: CASSEGQGAGQPQHF. CDR3 DNA: TGCGCCAGCAGCGAGGGACAGGGGGCCGGACAGCCCCAGCATTTT.

The chain couples TRBV29-1 to TRBJ1-6; 8 bases match TRBD1. Unmatched junction bases numbered 14, after V lost 4 bases and J lost 15 bases. The CDR3 is 14 amino acids. In germline, CDR1 is SQVTM, CDR2 ANQGSEA. CDR3 sequence (DNA): TGCAGCGTTGCTGACAGGGGATCCGGTAGACACCTCCACTTT. It translates to CSVADRGSGRHLHF.